The 21 T cell receptor beta chains listed next were all sequenced from one sample in a study of blood T cell repertoires in COVID-19. Profiling relied on immunoSEQ multiplex PCR, and the TCRdb table lists in-frame clones only, not all of them. This table holds 120,000 or so clones, approximately 80% found once. Input material: peripheral blood. All receptors come from a human donor in a cohort sampled during active COVID-19.

J is TRBJ1-4 and V is TRBV10-1, with D possibly matching TRBD1 (6 bases). The V gene lost 4 bases and the J gene lost 2 bases, with 14 bases spanning the gap. The CDR3 has 16 amino acids. Germline CDR1 is WNHNN and CDR2 is SYGVQD (reference sequence). CDR3 coding DNA: TGCGCCAGCAGTGTGCAGGGGCTCCCTACTAATGAAAAACTGTTTTTT. It yields the protein CASSVQGLPTNEKLFF.

The sample holds a few counts of this clone. The chain employs TRBV5-1 and TRBJ2-4, with a possible D match to TRBD2 (6 bases). V lost 4 bases and J lost 2, with 16 bases in between. This CDR3 is built from 16 residues. From germline, CDR1 is SGHRS and CDR2 YFSETQ. The CDR3 DNA reads TGCGCCAGCAGCCCTACTGCGGGATTAACCAAAAACATTCAGTACTTC. As protein: CASSPTAGLTKNIQYF. Looking up the rest from reference TRBV5-1 and TRBJ2-4 gives the full variable domain: KAGVTQTPRYLIKTRGQQVTLSCSPISGHRSVSWYQQTPGQGLQFLFEYFSETQRNKGNFPGRFSGRQFSNSRSEMNVSTLELGDSALYLCASSPTAGLTKNIQYFGAGTRLSVL.

The gene calls are TRBV7-9 and TRBJ2-5, with a weak D call TRBD1 (6 bases). The V end was cut by 2 bases, the J end by 3 bases, with 13 bases between. Germline lookup yields CDR1 SEHNR and CDR2 FQNEAQ (reference sequence). The CDR3 runs to 15 residues. The CDR3 DNA reads as TGTGCCAGCAGCTTAATGCTACCAGGGGAAGAGACCCAGTACTTC. Amino acids: CASSLMLPGEETQYF.

The chain couples TRBV6-5 to TRBJ2-1, with 10 bases identical to TRBD1. This CDR3 has 15 amino acids. Germline V lookup: CDR1 MNHEY, CDR2 SVGAGI. Trimming removed 3 bases from V and 6 bases from J; junction bases left unmatched: 5. Written as DNA, the CDR3 is TGTGCCAGCAGTTATACCGGGACAGGGGTCAATGAGCAGTTCTTC. As protein: CASSYTGTGVNEQFF.

The chain carries TRBV28 and TRBJ1-2; D gene ambiguous. The germline CDR1 and CDR2 sequences are MDHEN and SYDVKM. V shed 8 bases and J shed 6 bases, with 22 bases lying between them. The CDR3 extends over 15 amino acids. As DNA, the CDR3 is TGTGCCAGCCTGGAAGGGAGACTTCCCACGGATGGCTACACCTTC. The encoded protein is CASLEGRLPTDGYTF.

V and J are TRBV5-8 and TRBJ2-5, with 10 bases identical to TRBD2. Trimming removed 2 bases from V and 5 bases from J; junction bases left unmatched: 6. The CDR3 loop spans 15 amino acids. Germline CDR1 and CDR2: SGHTS and YDEGEE. CDR3 sequence: CASSLGAGGPETQYF. CDR3 sequence (DNA): TGTGCCAGCAGCTTAGGAGCGGGGGGGCCGGAGACCCAGTACTTC.

This clone was recorded once. This chain links TRBV6-5 with TRBJ1-3; 8 positions agree with TRBD1. This CDR3 has 14 amino acids. V lost 6 bases to trimming and J lost 2 bases; unmatched junction nucleotides: 3. Per the germline V gene, CDR1 is MNHEY and CDR2 is SVGAGI. CDR3 nucleotides: TGTGCCAGCAGGAAACAGGGGGCTGGAAACACCATATATTTT. Protein: CASRKQGAGNTIYF.

The genes are TRBV10-1 and TRBJ2-7; 8 nucleotides align to TRBD1. Germline values: CDR1 WNHNN, CDR2 SYGVQD (reference sequence). Trimming at V came to 5 bases and at J to 7 bases, leaving 13 bases not matched to a gene. CDR3 size: 15 residues. CDR3 DNA sequence: TGCGCCAGCAGTTTCTCACGGACAGGGTCAGGAGAGCAGTACTTC. Its protein is CASSFSRTGSGEQYF.

The rearrangement joins TRBV5-1 to TRBJ2-5; possibly TRBD2 for D (5 bases). Germline V gene lookup returns CDR1 SGHRS and CDR2 YFSETQ. The CDR3 is made up of 14 amino acids. The V end lost 4 bases, the J end lost 5 bases, and 15 bases lay between the germline ends. In nucleotides, the CDR3 is TGCGCCAGCAGCCACGGACTCGAACTGGAGACCCAGTACTTC. It yields the protein CASSHGLELETQYF.

V and J are TRBV7-6 and TRBJ2-5; TRBD2 matches at 9 bases. Germline trimming cut 1 base from V and 5 bases from J; bases unmatched to any gene: 5. Germline loops: CDR1 SGHVS, CDR2 FNYEAQ. The CDR3 is 15 amino acids. The CDR3 coding sequence is TGTGCCAGCAGCTTAGGGCGGGGGGGGAGTGAGACCCAGTACTTC. Amino acid sequence: CASSLGRGGSETQYF.

The V call is TRBV28, the J call TRBJ2-2; weak D call: TRBD2 (6 bases). The CDR3 loop spans 17 amino acids. V lost 3 bases and J 2 bases, leaving 16 bases between the germline ends. Germline V gene data show CDR1 as MDHEN and CDR2 as SYDVKM. The CDR3 here is CASSLGRNAINTGELFF. CDR3 nucleotide sequence: TGTGCCAGCAGTTTGGGGAGGAATGCGATAAACACCGGGGAGCTGTTTTTT.

This clone showed up just once. The chain links TRBV9 to TRBJ1-6, with 8 bases that match TRBD1. After removal of 4 bases from V and 7 bases from J, the junction contained 13 bases not matched to a gene. From germline, CDR1 is SGDLS and CDR2 YYNGEE. CDR3 length: 17 residues. Written as DNA, the CDR3 is TGTGCCAGCAGCCCAAGCTACGGGGACAGGTTAAATTCACCCCTCCACTTT. It is translated as CASSPSYGDRLNSPLHF.

The J gene is TRBJ2-1, the V gene TRBV20-1; 7 positions agree with TRBD2. V was pared by 3 bases and J by 8 bases, with 13 bases of the junction left unmatched. This CDR3 has 15 residues. Germline V gives CDR1 DFQATT, CDR2 SNEGSKA (reference sequence). This CDR3 is CSASSGLKAGYEQFF. The CDR3 nucleotides read TGCAGTGCTAGTAGCGGGCTGAAAGCGGGGTATGAGCAGTTCTTC.

The rearrangement uses TRBV5-6 and TRBJ1-1; no clear D. This CDR3 region has 14 residues. Germline assignment: CDR1 SGHDT and CDR2 YYEEEE. V gave up 3 bases and J gave up 1 base, with 10 bases separating them. DNA for the CDR3: TGTGCCAGCAGCTGGGGAGGGTCGAACACTGAAGCTTTCTTT. Its protein product is CASSWGGSNTEAFF.

J is TRBJ2-3 and V is TRBV7-2; the match to TRBD1 covers 8 bases. Germline CDR1 is SGHTA and CDR2 is FQGNSA. The CDR3 covers 14 residues. V was clipped by 5 bases and J by 4 bases; unmatched bases: 5. DNA for the CDR3: TGTGCCAGCAGCATACAGGGGGGCCCAGATACGCAGTATTTT. It is translated as CASSIQGGPDTQYF.

The genes are TRBV18 and TRBJ1-5; 7 bases fit TRBD1. The CDR3 is made up of 16 amino acids. The germline V gene encodes CDR1 KGHSH and CDR2 LQKENI. After removal of 6 bases from V and 0 bases from J, the junction contained 8 bases not matched to a gene. CDR3 residues: CASSPETGLSNQPQHF. CDR3 in DNA: TGTGCCAGCTCGCCAGAGACAGGGCTTAGCAATCAGCCCCAGCATTTT.

The chain employs TRBV2 and TRBJ2-3; 12 bases map to TRBD2. With 5 bases clipped from V and 3 bases from J, the junction kept 3 bases outside the gene matches. Per the germline V gene, CDR1 is SNHLY and CDR2 is FYNNEI. This CDR3 is built from 15 residues. Written as DNA, the CDR3 is TGTGCCAGCAGTACCGGACTAGCGGGGACAGATACGCAGTATTTT. It codes for CASSTGLAGTDTQYF.

This clone has only a few counts. The J gene is TRBJ1-5, the V gene TRBV6-5; D gene ambiguous. V lost 5 bases and J 0 bases, leaving 11 bases between the germline ends. The CDR3 loop spans 15 amino acids. The V gene's germline CDR1 is MNHEY and CDR2 SVGAGI. CDR3 DNA sequence: TGTGCCAGCAGTCTTTACCAGGATAGCAATCAGCCCCAGCATTTT. As protein: CASSLYQDSNQPQHF.

This clone occurred once. CDR3 sequence: CASSLTSGGVRETQYF. The CDR3 coding sequence is TGTGCCAGCAGCCTGACTAGCGGGGGGGTGAGGGAGACCCAGTACTTC. J is TRBJ2-5 and V is TRBV3-1 (or the pseudogene TRBV3-2); 14 nucleotides agree with TRBD2. With 4 bases clipped from V and 5 bases from J, the junction kept 6 bases outside the gene matches. The CDR3 contains 16 residues. CDR1 LGHDT and CDR2 YNNKEL come from the germline V gene (reference sequence).

The rearrangement uses TRBV12-3 or TRBV12-4 and TRBJ1-2, with unresolved D. Between the trimmed V and J ends, which lost 6 bases and 0 bases, there was a span of 8 bases. This CDR3 comprises 13 residues. CDR3 sequence: CASRREANYGYTF. CDR3 DNA: TGTGCCAGCAGACGGGAGGCTAACTATGGCTACACCTTC.

J is TRBJ1-2 and V is TRBV5-1, with D unresolved. Looked up from germline, CDR1 is SGHRS and CDR2 is YFSETQ. The CDR3 runs to 13 residues. The V end lost 5 bases, the J end lost 1 base, and 9 bases lay between the germline ends. CDR3 sequence: CASRATSNYGYTF. CDR3 coding DNA: TGCGCCAGCAGGGCGACAAGTAACTATGGCTACACCTTC. The whole variable domain, filled in from reference TRBV5-1 and TRBJ1-2, reads KAGVTQTPRYLIKTRGQQVTLSCSPISGHRSVSWYQQTPGQGLQFLFEYFSETQRNKGNFPGRFSGRQFSNSRSEMNVSTLELGDSALYLCASRATSNYGYTFGSGTRLTVV.